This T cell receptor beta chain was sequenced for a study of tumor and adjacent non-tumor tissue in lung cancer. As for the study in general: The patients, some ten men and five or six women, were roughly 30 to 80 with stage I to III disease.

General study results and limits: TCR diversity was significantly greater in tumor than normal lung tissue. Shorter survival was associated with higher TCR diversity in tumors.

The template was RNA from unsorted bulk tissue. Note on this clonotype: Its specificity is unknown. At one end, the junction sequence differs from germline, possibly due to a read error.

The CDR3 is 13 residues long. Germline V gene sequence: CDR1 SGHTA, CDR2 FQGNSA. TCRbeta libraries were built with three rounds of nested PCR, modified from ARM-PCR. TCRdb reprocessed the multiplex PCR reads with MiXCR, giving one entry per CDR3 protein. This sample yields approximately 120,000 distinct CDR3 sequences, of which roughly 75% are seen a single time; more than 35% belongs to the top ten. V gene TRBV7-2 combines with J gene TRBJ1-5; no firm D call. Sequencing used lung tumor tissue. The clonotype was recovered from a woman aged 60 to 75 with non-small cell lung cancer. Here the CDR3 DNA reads TGTGCCAGCAGCGACGGACGGAATCAGCCCCAGCTTTTT. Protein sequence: CASSDGRNQPQLF. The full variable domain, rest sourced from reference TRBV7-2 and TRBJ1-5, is GAGVSQSPSNKVTEKGKDVELRCDPISGHTALYWYRQSLGQGLEFLIYFQGNSAPDKSGLPSDRFSAERTGGSVSTLTIQRTQQEDSAVYLCASSDGRNQPQLFGDGTRLSIL.